This T cell receptor beta chain was captured by sequencing in a study of identical twins. This CDR3 is built from 19 residues. After removal of 3 bases from V and 0 bases from J, the junction contained 9 bases not matched to a gene. CDR1 SGHAT and CDR2 FQNNGV come from the germline V gene. TCRdb re-derived calls from the 5' RACE reads in MiXCR, one entry per CDR3 protein. The data contain 520,000 or so distinct CDR3 sequences, around 20% of them singletons. As concerns this clonotype: What it binds is not known.

The study, taken as a whole, reports: Beta clonotypes that were abundant in cord blood contained fewer insertions, a pattern absent from memory repertoires.

The same specimen was also included in a second study, on T cells expressing NK-cell markers.

The sequenced sample consisted of CD4+ T cells sorted from blood. This receptor was obtained from a young woman in good health. This chain joins TRBV11-2 and TRBJ2-1, with 12 bases lining up with TRBD2. CDR3 loop: CASSFPTSGSPSSYNEQFF. The CDR3 DNA sequence: TGTGCCAGCAGCTTCCCGACTAGCGGGAGCCCGAGCTCCTACAATGAGCAGTTCTTC.